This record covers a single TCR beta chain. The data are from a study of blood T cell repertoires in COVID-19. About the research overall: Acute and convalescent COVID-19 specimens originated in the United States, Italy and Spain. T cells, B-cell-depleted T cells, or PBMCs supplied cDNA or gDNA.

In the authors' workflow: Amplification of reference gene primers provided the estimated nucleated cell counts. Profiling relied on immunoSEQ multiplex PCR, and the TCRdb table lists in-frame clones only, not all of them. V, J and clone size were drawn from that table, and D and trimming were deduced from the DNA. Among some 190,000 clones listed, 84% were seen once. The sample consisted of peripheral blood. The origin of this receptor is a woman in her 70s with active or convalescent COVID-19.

CDR3 nucleotide sequence: TGTGCCAGCAGTGATGCAGGCGTCTACGAGCAGTACTTC. Translating gives CASSDAGVYEQYF. The chain recombines TRBV25-1 with TRBJ2-7; D is unclear. CDR1 MGHDK and CDR2 SYGVNS come from the germline V gene. This CDR3 is 13 amino acids long. With 3 bases removed from V and 3 bases from J, the gap between germline ends came to 9 bases.